Each of the 9 T cell receptor beta chains below was sequenced from the same sample in a study of T cell responses to AZD1222 COVID-19 vaccine. The data were produced by immunoSEQ multiplex PCR, yet TCRdb's version contains in-frame clones alone and is incomplete. The table lists about 180,000 clones, 75% to 90% of them singletons, with about 6.9% in the top ten. Material: peripheral blood, obtained on day 0 of AZD1222 vaccination. The receptor set was obtained from an adult in good health.

This chain uses TRBV4-1 with TRBJ2-1, with TRBD1 identical over 11 bases. The germline CDR1 and CDR2 sequences are MGHRA and YSYEKL. There are 16 residues in the CDR3. V shed 3 bases and J 6 bases; nucleotides not matched to a gene: 7. The CDR3 spells CASSQDRGPLSNEQFF. For the CDR3, the DNA is TGCGCCAGCAGCCAGGACAGGGGGCCGTTATCCAATGAGCAGTTCTTC.

The chain combines TRBV13 with TRBJ2-7; no firm D call. The V end lost 4 bases, the J end lost 2 bases, and 12 bases lay between the germline ends. CDR1 and CDR2 (germline): PRHDT, FYEKMQ (reference sequence). The CDR3 totals 14 residues. The CDR3: CASSSGTVPYEQYF. CDR3 DNA sequence: TGTGCCAGCAGCTCCGGCACAGTCCCCTACGAGCAGTACTTC.

This clone was counted between two and nine times. The chain couples TRBV28 to TRBJ2-1, with 11 bases that match TRBD2. Germline V CDR1 and CDR2: MDHEN, SYDVKM. Losses at the gene ends were 4 bases for V and 2 bases for J; bases not matched to a gene: 4. The CDR3 contains 16 residues. CDR3 sequence (DNA): TGTGCCAGCAGTTGGCCTAGCGGGGGGACCTACAATGAGCAGTTCTTC. Protein sequence: CASSWPSGGTYNEQFF.

This chain uses TRBV12-3 or TRBV12-4 with TRBJ1-1; TRBD1 might be the D (5 bases). V lost 6 bases to trimming and J lost 3 bases, with 8 bases between them. This CDR3 is 12 amino acids long. The CDR3 reads CASRQDYTEAFF. CDR3 coding DNA: TGTGCCAGCAGACAGGATTACACTGAAGCTTTCTTT.

The chain employs TRBV11-2 and TRBJ2-7; a possible D gene is TRBD1 (6 bases). V lost 1 base, J lost 5 bases, and 15 bases lay in between. This CDR3 is 15 amino acids long. The V gene's germline CDR1 is SGHAT and CDR2 FQNNGV. The CDR3 loop is CASSLVSAGDHEQYF. DNA of the CDR3: TGTGCCAGCAGCTTAGTTTCGGCAGGGGATCACGAGCAGTACTTC.

V usage is TRBV18 and J usage is TRBJ1-4, with 7 bases that match TRBD1. V lost 4 bases and J lost 5; bases outside the gene matches: 4. Germline values: CDR1 KGHSH, CDR2 LQKENI. CDR3 length equals 14 residues. CDR3 bases: TGTGCCAGCTCACTAGACAGGGACAATGAAAAACTGTTTTTT. It encodes CASSLDRDNEKLFF. Using reference TRBV18 and TRBJ1-4 for the parts outside the CDR3, the full variable domain is NAGVMQNPRHLVRRRGQEARLRCSPMKGHSHVYWYRQLPEEGLKFMVYLQKENIIDESGMPKERFSAEFPKEGPSILRIQQVVRGDSAAYFCASSLDRDNEKLFFGSGTQLSVL.

The chain carries TRBV24-1 and TRBJ2-1, with TRBD2 matching 12 bases. The CDR3 is 14 amino acids. The J segment lost 13 bases and the V segment lost 5 bases, leaving 8 bases of the junction unmatched. CDR1 KGHDR and CDR2 SFDVKD come from the germline V gene. Written as DNA, the CDR3 is TGTGCCACCAGTGGTTCCGGGACTAGCGGGTTCCAGTTCTTC. Its translation is CATSGSGTSGFQFF.

The chain combines TRBV2 with TRBJ2-3, with TRBD1 matching 7 bases. This CDR3 has 14 residues. CDR1 and CDR2 (germline): SNHLY, FYNNEI. Unmatched junction bases numbered 8, after V lost 8 bases and J lost 3 bases. The CDR3 spells CASQQGSGTDTQYF. DNA for the CDR3: TGTGCCAGCCAACAGGGGAGTGGGACAGATACGCAGTATTTT.

V usage is TRBV6-4 and J usage is TRBJ1-1; 7 nucleotides align to TRBD1. Germline V lookup: CDR1 MRHNA, CDR2 SNTAGT. The CDR3 extends over 15 amino acids. Trimming at V came to 3 bases and at J to 1 base, leaving 5 bases not matched to a gene. The CDR3 here is CASSESGGANTEAFF. DNA for the CDR3: TGTGCCAGCAGTGAATCAGGGGGGGCGAACACTGAAGCTTTCTTT.